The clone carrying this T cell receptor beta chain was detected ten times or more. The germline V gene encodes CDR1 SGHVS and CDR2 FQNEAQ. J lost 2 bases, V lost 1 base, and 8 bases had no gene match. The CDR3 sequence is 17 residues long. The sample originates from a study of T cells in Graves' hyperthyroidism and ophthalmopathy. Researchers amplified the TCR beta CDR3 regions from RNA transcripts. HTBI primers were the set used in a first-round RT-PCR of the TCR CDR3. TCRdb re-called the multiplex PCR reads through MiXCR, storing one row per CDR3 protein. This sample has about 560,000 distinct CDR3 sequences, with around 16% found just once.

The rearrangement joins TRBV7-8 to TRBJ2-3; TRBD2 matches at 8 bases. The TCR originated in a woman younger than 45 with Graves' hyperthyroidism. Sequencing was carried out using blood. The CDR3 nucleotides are TGTGCCAGCAGCTTAGAAAGGACTAGCAGATACACAGATACGCAGTATTTT. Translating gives CASSLERTSRYTDTQYF. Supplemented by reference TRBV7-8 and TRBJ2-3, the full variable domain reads GAGVSQSPRYKVAKRGQDVALRCDPISGHVSLFWYQQALGQGPEFLTYFQNEAQLDKSGLPSDRFFAERPEGSVSTLKIQRTQQEDSAVYLCASSLERTSRYTDTQYFGPGTRLTVL.